This TCR beta chain was sequenced for a study of blood T cell repertoires in COVID-19. On the study more broadly: T cells, B-cell-depleted T cells, or PBMCs provided the cDNA or gDNA that served as material.

The method was immunoSEQ multiplex PCR; TCRdb's version includes in-frame clones alone and lacks a portion of them. The top ten hold around 7% of the sample, which has about 180,000 clones, more than 70% seen once. CDR3 length: 15 residues. The germline V gene has CDR1 KGHSH and CDR2 LQKENI. Unmatched junction bases numbered 6, after V lost 6 bases and J lost 0 bases. The clonotype originates from a man aged 45-60 years with active or convalescent COVID-19. Sequenced input: peripheral blood. This chain joins TRBV18 and TRBJ2-7, with 9 bases identical to TRBD1. CDR3 in DNA: TGTGCCAGCTCGGGACAGGGAACCCACTCCTACGAGCAGTACTTC. It encodes CASSGQGTHSYEQYF. The variable domain in full, with the rest retrieved from reference TRBV18 and TRBJ2-7, is NAGVMQNPRHLVRRRGQEARLRCSPMKGHSHVYWYRQLPEEGLKFMVYLQKENIIDESGMPKERFSAEFPKEGPSILRIQQVVRGDSAAYFCASSGQGTHSYEQYFGPGTRLTVT.